This T cell receptor (beta chain) was recorded in a study of T cells in localized non-small cell lung cancer. Data came from immunoSEQ multiplex PCR; TCRdb stores just in-frame clones and leaves some out. The repertoire includes some 31,000 clones, roughly 80% of them detected once, and around 33% sits in the top ten. This sample comprised peripheral blood, obtained before any cancer treatment. The sequence was obtained from a male donor older than 55 with stage II squamous cell lung carcinoma.

CDR3 in amino acids: CASSMWGQGTTGELFF. CDR3 nucleotide sequence: TGTGCCAGTAGTATGTGGGGACAGGGTACCACCGGGGAGCTGTTTTTT. The chain couples TRBV19 to TRBJ2-2; 9 bases align to TRBD1. Germline V gene lookup returns CDR1 LNHDA and CDR2 SQIVND (reference sequence). V trimming: 3 bases; J trimming: 4 bases; junction bases outside the gene matches: 6. CDR3 size: 16 residues.